The 16 T cell receptor beta chains in this list originate from one sample, sequenced in a study of blood T cell repertoires in COVID-19. Data came from immunoSEQ multiplex PCR; TCRdb stores just in-frame clones and leaves some out. The sample yields under 200,000 clones, about nine tenths seen once. What was sequenced was peripheral blood. The receptor source for this set is a man in his fifties or sixties with acute or convalescent COVID-19.

J is TRBJ2-3 and V is TRBV27; the match to TRBD2 covers 9 bases. V lost 0 bases and J lost 4; bases outside the gene matches: 17. This CDR3 is 20 amino acids long. Germline V CDR1 and CDR2: MNHEY, SMNVEV (reference sequence). Here the CDR3 DNA reads TGTGCCAGCAGTTTATCTTTTCGTGGTGTGCGGGAGGGTTCGTCAGATACGCAGTATTTT. As protein: CASSLSFRGVREGSSDTQYF.

Here the CDR3 reads CASSLGPTGQPQHF. The CDR3 coding sequence is TGTGCCAGCAGCCTAGGGCCCACAGGCCAGCCCCAGCATTTT. The genes are TRBV3-1 (or the pseudogene TRBV3-2) and TRBJ1-5, with D perhaps TRBD1 (5 bases). V was cut by 4 bases and J by 7 bases, with 14 bases left in between. The CDR3 has 14 amino acids. Germline V gene data show CDR1 as LGHDT and CDR2 as YNNKEL (reference sequence).

The chain carries TRBV10-3 and TRBJ2-6, with 7 bases that match TRBD1. Trimming cost V 3 bases and J 0 bases; bases outside gene matches: 8. This CDR3 spans 18 amino acids. Germline V CDR1 and CDR2: ENHRY, SYGVKD. CDR3 nucleotide sequence: TGTGCCATCAGTGAACAAGGGGGCCGCAGCTCTGGGGCCAACGTCCTGACTTTC. This encodes CAISEQGGRSSGANVLTF.

V and J are TRBV5-8 and TRBJ2-2; a possible D gene is TRBD2 (6 bases). Germline CDR1 is SGHTS and CDR2 is YDEGEE. The CDR3 is 16 amino acids. V dropped 8 bases and J dropped 0 bases, with 17 bases sitting between them. CDR3 in amino acids: CASRGSGRANTGELFF. The CDR3 bases are TGTGCCAGTCGGGGGAGTGGCAGGGCGAACACCGGGGAGCTGTTTTTT.

The V and J genes are TRBV19 and TRBJ2-7; tentative D call: TRBD2 (6 bases). This CDR3 contains 15 residues. CDR1 and CDR2 (germline): LNHDA, SQIVND (reference sequence). V was pared by 5 bases and J by 3 bases, with 17 bases between. In nucleotides, the CDR3 is TGTGCCAGTAGTCTGGGTTCTAGCGAATACTACGAGCAGTACTTC. It translates to CASSLGSSEYYEQYF. Full variable domain (rest looked up from reference TRBV19 and TRBJ2-7): DGGITQSPKYLFRKEGQNVTLSCEQNLNHDAMYWYRQDPGQGLRLIYYSQIVNDFQKGDIAEGYSVSREKKESFPLTVTSAQKNPTAFYLCASSLGSSEYYEQYFGPGTRLTVT.

The rearrangement joins TRBV28 to TRBJ1-5; TRBD1 is a possible D gene (6 bases). The V and J ends lost 7 bases and 9 bases respectively, with 16 bases between them. The length of the CDR3 is 13 residues. Germline lookup yields CDR1 MDHEN and CDR2 SYDVKM. CDR3 sequence (DNA): TGTGCCAGCACTGGACAGTTACAAGGGCCCCAGCATTTT. Translation: CASTGQLQGPQHF.

This clone was picked up one time. The V gene is TRBV24-1, the J gene TRBJ1-5, with 11 positions matching TRBD1. The CDR3 spans 13 residues. The germline gives CDR1 KGHDR, CDR2 SFDVKD. V trimming: 9 bases; J trimming: 4 bases; junction bases outside the gene matches: 1. The CDR3 region is CATGTGGNQPQHF. The DNA of the CDR3 is TGTGCCACCGGGACAGGGGGAAATCAGCCCCAGCATTTT.

The chain links TRBV6-5 to TRBJ2-1; 7 nucleotides align to TRBD2. J lost 0 bases, V lost 5 bases, and 1 base had no gene match. CDR3 size: 14 residues. CDR1 is MNHEY, CDR2 SVGAGI, per germline. The CDR3 DNA is TGTGCCAGCAGTCCGGGGGGCTCCTACAATGAGCAGTTCTTC. Protein sequence: CASSPGGSYNEQFF.

V usage is TRBV29-1 and J usage is TRBJ2-3; 7 bases map to TRBD2. V trimming: 6 bases; J trimming: 2 bases; junction bases outside the gene matches: 11. The germline V gene encodes CDR1 SQVTM and CDR2 ANQGSEA. The CDR3 sequence is 15 residues long. CDR3 protein: CSVKRDYPFTDTQYF. For the CDR3, the DNA is TGCAGCGTGAAGAGGGACTACCCCTTCACAGATACGCAGTATTTT.

The rearrangement links TRBV9 to TRBJ2-3; a possible D gene is TRBD1 (5 bases). V lost 2 bases and J 0 bases, leaving 10 bases between the germline ends. The germline V gene encodes CDR1 SGDLS and CDR2 YYNGEE. This CDR3 is 15 amino acids long. The CDR3 coding sequence is TGTGCCAGCAGCGTGGGGCACAGGAGCACAGATACGCAGTATTTT. Translated: CASSVGHRSTDTQYF.

The chain combines TRBV19 with TRBJ1-5; 9 bases fit TRBD1. V dropped 5 bases and J dropped 3; count of bases not matched to a gene: 5. CDR1 is LNHDA, CDR2 SQIVND, per germline (reference sequence). This CDR3 spans 15 amino acids. CDR3 amino acids: CASSRTGESNQPQHF. The DNA of the CDR3 is TGTGCCAGTAGTCGGACAGGGGAGTCCAATCAGCCCCAGCATTTT.

The chain links TRBV28 to TRBJ2-7; 10 bases agree with TRBD2. The J segment lost 4 bases and the V segment lost 6 bases, leaving 12 bases of the junction unmatched. This CDR3 region has 16 residues. Per the germline V gene, CDR1 is MDHEN and CDR2 is SYDVKM. CDR3 DNA: TGTGCCAGCAGCCCAACCCCGCGGACTAGCGGATACGAGCAGTACTTC. Translated, it gives CASSPTPRTSGYEQYF.

The CDR3, as DNA: TGTGCCAGCAGTCCTCAGGGATTTACGCCCTACAATGAGCAGTTCTTC. Encoded protein: CASSPQGFTPYNEQFF. The chain joins TRBV7-9 to TRBJ2-1, with D perhaps matching TRBD1 (5 bases). This CDR3 is 16 amino acids long. V was shortened by 6 bases and J by 2 bases, with 17 bases between the two germline ends. The germline V gene encodes CDR1 SEHNR and CDR2 FQNEAQ (reference sequence).

On this clone: Other DNA variants within this sample encode the same CDR3. The chain links TRBV7-3 to TRBJ2-1; 9 bases match TRBD2. The germline V gene encodes CDR1 SGHTA and CDR2 FQGTGA. V lost 2 bases to trimming and J lost 4 bases; unmatched junction nucleotides: 3. The CDR3 length is 15 residues. Written as DNA, the CDR3 is TGTGCCAGCAGCTTAGCGGGGGGGCCGTACAATGAGCAGTTCTTC. It yields the protein CASSLAGGPYNEQFF.

This clone was seen a single time. The V and J genes are TRBV6-5 and TRBJ2-2; a weak D match, TRBD1 (6 bases). The length of the CDR3 is 15 residues. Trimming pared 6 bases from V and 0 bases from J, leaving 11 bases between. Per the germline V gene, CDR1 is MNHEY and CDR2 is SVGAGI. The CDR3 loop is CASSRQDANTGELFF. The CDR3 region has the DNA TGTGCCAGCAGCCGACAGGACGCGAACACCGGGGAGCTGTTTTTT.

The chain has TRBV4-2 and TRBJ2-2; 7 bases are shared with TRBD1. Germline V lookup: CDR1 LGHNA, CDR2 YNFKEQ. The trim removed 0 bases at V and 4 bases at J, leaving 5 bases unmatched. There are 16 residues in the CDR3. As DNA, the CDR3 is TGTGCCAGCAGCCAAGAAGACAGGGTAGGCACCGGGGAGCTGTTTTTT. Encoded protein: CASSQEDRVGTGELFF.